This T cell receptor beta chain originates from a study of breast tumors, draining lymph nodes, adjacent tissues. In germline, CDR1 is MDHEN, CDR2 SYDVKM. The CDR3 has 15 amino acids. The germline V and J ends were trimmed by 6 bases and 5 bases, with 19 bases remaining between them. The lymph nodes were axillary draining lymph nodes from breast cancer patients. General study results and limits: Compared with lymph nodes, tumors were less diverse; compared with nontumor tissue, more.

TCRdb passed the multiplex PCR reads through MiXCR, listing each CDR3 protein once. The profile shows some 130,000 distinct CDR3 sequences, about a fifth of them singletons. As regards this clonotype: No antigen is known for it.

Material for sequencing was axillary lymph node tissue. This receptor was taken from a female donor with breast cancer. Some clones in this sample may be carry-over from other donors' samples. J is TRBJ2-5 and V is TRBV28; D may match TRBD1 or TRBD2 (6 bases each). Here the CDR3 reads CASSLGGRGDETQYF. The CDR3 nucleotides are TGTGCCAGCAGCCTGGGGGGCAGGGGTGACGAGACCCAGTACTTC.